The next 16 T cell receptor beta chains were all read from a single sample in a study of blood T cells in healthy people across ages. A sample-barcoded 5' primer and a J-beta primer mix were used in a second PCR of roughly 7 to 11 cycles. TCRdb passed the 5' RACE reads through MiXCR, listing each CDR3 protein once. The table includes about 800,000 distinct CDR3 sequences, roughly 64% detected once. Sequencing was carried out using blood. The origin of the receptors is a young man in good health.

This chain joins TRBV20-1 and TRBJ1-5, with D perhaps TRBD1 (6 bases). The V gene lost 4 bases and the J gene lost 4 bases, with 8 bases spanning the gap. The CDR3 is made up of 12 amino acids. Germline CDR1 DFQATT, CDR2 SNEGSKA (reference sequence). DNA of the CDR3: TGCAGTGCTAAGACAGGAAATCAGCCCCAGCATTTT. It is translated as CSAKTGNQPQHF.

A remark on this clonotype: The junction does not match germline at one end; this may be a read error. V is TRBV6-6 and J is TRBJ1-2; D call uncertain. CDR1 is MNHNY, CDR2 SVGAGI, per germline (reference sequence). The CDR3 covers 13 residues. CDR3 loop: CTSTAGDYYGYTF. CDR3 sequence (DNA): TGTACCAGCACGGCCGGGGATTACTATGGCTACACCTTC.

The V and J genes are TRBV6-2 or TRBV6-3 and TRBJ2-3; maybe TRBD1 (5 bases). This CDR3 has 14 residues. The V gene lost 7 bases and the J gene lost 6 bases, with 17 bases spanning the gap. CDR1 and CDR2 (germline): MNHEY, SVGEGT. CDR3 region: CASTLAQTVDTQYF. DNA of the CDR3: TGTGCCAGCACCCTTGCTCAGACAGTCGATACGCAGTATTTT.

The chain has TRBV5-6 and TRBJ2-3; 9 bases fit TRBD2. V lost 2 bases and J lost 5; bases outside the gene matches: 9. In germline, CDR1 is SGHDT, CDR2 YYEEEE. The CDR3 covers 16 residues. CDR3 nucleotides: TGTGCCAGCAGCTTCCCAAGTAGCGGGAGTGGAGATACGCAGTATTTT. Its translation: CASSFPSSGSGDTQYF.

The gene calls are TRBV27 and TRBJ2-3; D unresolved. The V end lost 4 bases, the J end lost 1 base, and 9 bases lay between the germline ends. Germline loops: CDR1 MNHEY, CDR2 SMNVEV (reference sequence). CDR3 length: 14 amino acids. CDR3 bases: TGTGCCAGCAGTTGGGGTGTGGGCACAGATACGCAGTATTTT. Translated: CASSWGVGTDTQYF.

In this sample, this clonotype turned up a few times. The V gene is TRBV29-1, the J gene TRBJ2-1; D is undetermined. Germline lookup yields CDR1 SQVTM and CDR2 ANQGSEA. CDR3 length: 12 residues. Trimming took 6 bases from V and 5 from J, leaving 11 bases between them. This CDR3 reads CSVGTRNNEQFF. In DNA form, the CDR3 reads TGCAGCGTCGGAACCAGGAACAATGAGCAGTTCTTC.

The chain has TRBV20-1 and TRBJ2-3, with 16 bases matching TRBD2. CDR1 is DFQATT, CDR2 SNEGSKA, per germline (reference sequence). The CDR3 extends over 17 amino acids. The V gene end was trimmed by 3 bases and the J gene end by 5 bases; junction bases not matched to a gene: 8. Here the CDR3 DNA reads TGCAGTGCTAGGATCGGGACTAGCGGGGGGGCCTTAGATACGCAGTATTTT. Protein product: CSARIGTSGGALDTQYF.

With respect to this clonotype: Its ends do not fully match the called genes, so a read error is possible. V usage is TRBV7-3 and J usage is TRBJ2-1; 10 bases line up with TRBD2. This CDR3 spans 16 amino acids. Per the germline V gene, CDR1 is SGHTA and CDR2 is FQGTGA. The CDR3 spells CASSSSSGSYYSEQFF. The CDR3, as DNA: TGTGCCAGCAGCTCCTCTAGCGGGAGTTATTACAGTGAGCAGTTCTTC.

The chain links TRBV3-1 to TRBJ2-5; D might be TRBD2 (5 bases). V lost 8 bases and J 5 bases, leaving 18 bases between the germline ends. This CDR3 region has 14 residues. Germline V gene sequence: CDR1 LGHDT, CDR2 YNNKEL (reference sequence). Here the CDR3 reads CASSRGSRGETQYF. CDR3 nucleotides: TGTGCCAGCTCCCGGGGAAGCCGCGGGGAGACCCAGTACTTC.

The chain joins TRBV14 to TRBJ2-3; no clear D. The CDR3 has 12 amino acids. CDR1 is SGHDN and CDR2 is FVKESK in the germline V gene. Trimming left V 4 bases short and J 8 bases short, with 10 bases between. The CDR3 region has the DNA TGTGCCAGCAGCCGGGAACTTAGTACGCAGTATTTT. Residues: CASSRELSTQYF.

As regards this clonotype: The germline gene is not matched at one end of the junction; a read error may be the cause. The genes are TRBV7-2 and TRBJ1-4, with no clear D. Germline V gives CDR1 SGHTA, CDR2 FQGNSA. The CDR3 totals 14 residues. CDR3 nucleotide sequence: TGTGTCAGCAGCTTAGCTTCGCAGGATGGAAAACTGTTTTTT. This encodes CVSSLASQDGKLFF.

This clonotype has just a few counts. The chain links TRBV20-1 to TRBJ2-7, with 10 bases aligning to TRBD2. This CDR3 comprises 14 residues. Germline V gene data show CDR1 as DFQATT and CDR2 as SNEGSKA (reference sequence). Trimming removed 6 bases from V and 2 bases from J; junction bases left unmatched: 7. The CDR3 sequence is CSAPRTSGTYEQYF. The CDR3 nucleotides read TGCAGTGCCCCCCGGACTAGCGGAACCTACGAGCAGTACTTC.

This clonotype was seen more than once but under ten times. The chain couples TRBV29-1 to TRBJ2-7; tentative D call: TRBD2 (5 bases). Germline lookup yields CDR1 SQVTM and CDR2 ANQGSEA. This CDR3 has 13 amino acids. V gave up 4 bases and J gave up 4 bases, with 14 bases separating them. The CDR3 DNA reads TGCAGCGTTGGCGATACGGGGTCTTACGAGCAGTACTTC. It yields the protein CSVGDTGSYEQYF.

As for this clonotype: Since a much larger clone is just one base distant, this may be a read error. V is TRBV20-1 and J is TRBJ2-6, with TRBD2 matching over 8 bases. CDR1 and CDR2 (germline): DFQATT, SNEGSKA (reference sequence). The CDR3 is 16 residues long. This CDR3 reads CSARLLAGSGVNVLTF. CDR3 nucleotides: TGCAGTGCTAGATTGTTAGCGGGGTCTGGGGTCAACGTCCTGACTTTC.

The rearrangement joins TRBV10-3 to TRBJ1-5; no clear D. CDR1 is ENHRY and CDR2 is SYGVKD in the germline V gene. The length of the CDR3 is 14 residues. Trimming shortened V by 2 bases and J by 0 bases, and 5 bases separated the two germline ends. This chain's CDR3 is CAISERNSNQPQHF. CDR3 DNA: TGTGCCATCAGTGAGCGGAATAGCAATCAGCCCCAGCATTTT.

The chain has TRBV20-1 and TRBJ2-7, with 10 bases identical to TRBD1. The CDR3 totals 16 residues. With 3 bases clipped from V and 3 bases from J, the junction kept 11 bases outside the gene matches. CDR1 and CDR2 from the germline V gene are DFQATT and SNEGSKA (reference sequence). As DNA, the CDR3 is TGCAGTGCTAGGCCTAAAGACAGGGGGCATTACTACGAGCAGTACTTC. Translation: CSARPKDRGHYYEQYF.